This T cell receptor (beta chain) was captured in a study of T cells after yellow fever vaccination. Study-wide background: Low-cell-number fractions were prepared with SMART-Seq v4 Ultra Low Input.

General observations from the study: A small proportion of clonotypes was detected in both the CD4 and CD8 compartments. Though it reached lower strength, the secondary response hit its peak faster, day 5 versus 15.

This CDR3 has 16 residues. Germline values: CDR1 SGHVS, CDR2 FNYEAQ. The V and J ends lost 1 base and 3 bases respectively, with 13 bases between them. Making TCR cDNA involved 5'RACE template switching, which added UMIs and a universal primer site. TCRdb ran MiXCR on the 5' RACE reads and lists one entry per CDR3 protein. The sample lists a few hundred thousand distinct CDR3 sequences; approximately 4% were seen once. This clonotype was recorded at least ten times. Its antigen is unknown. The chain has TRBV7-6 and TRBJ1-5; tentatively, D is TRBD1 (5 bases). The input for sequencing was PBMCs, taken 5 days after the yellow fever booster vaccination. The sequence came from a man aged 18 to 29 who received the YFV17D yellow fever vaccine. The CDR3 nucleotides read TGTGCCAGCAGCTTAGAGCCTAGGGGACTCAATCAGCCCCAGCATTTT. This encodes CASSLEPRGLNQPQHF.